The sequence of this TCR beta chain was determined in a study of Graves' ophthalmopathy and Graves' hyperthyroidism (dated by TCRdb to the late 2010s). Concerning the study at large: Hyperthyroidism was defined as stable when no progression to ophthalmopathy occurred within 18 months of follow-up. To explore V-J signatures that distinguish ophthalmopathy from hyperthyroidism, a discovery set of 95 to 100 patients was enrolled, made up of about 40 with ophthalmopathy and some 58 with stable hyperthyroidism. The study used signatures of the TCR beta repertoire to tell Graves' ophthalmopathy apart from Graves' hyperthyroidism and to predict which patients would progress to ophthalmopathy. In several hyperthyroidism patients, the T-cell repertoire of thyroid tissue was compared with the T-cell repertoire of blood. After sampling, hyperthyroidism patients received methimazole starting at 30 mg daily, and ophthalmopathy patients received high-dose intravenous methylprednisolone. In total, around 140 blood samples were TCR-sequenced: approximately 42 ophthalmopathy, under 85 hyperthyroidism and roughly 17 hyperthyroidism-to-ophthalmopathy patients. An independent validation cohort was composed of around 19 hyperthyroidism patients and roughly 16 patients who later progressed from hyperthyroidism to ophthalmopathy.

The trim is 0 bases for V and 8 bases for J, with a gap of 16 bases between the germline ends. The germline V gene sets CDR1 to MNHEY and CDR2 to SVGAGI. The CDR3 runs 16 residues from the cysteine to the phenylalanine. Only the CDR3 region is kept as DNA, spanning 48 bases read in frame from base 1. This clonotype was observed a few times. This clone's antigen is unknown. Base qualities are not at hand, and no much larger clone is one base apart. Patients with hyperthyroidism were aged 18 to 65 years, had been newly diagnosed, and had a disease duration of less than 2 months. Anyone with other autoimmune diseases, uncontrolled infections, pregnancy or lactation was excluded from the study. Clinical symptoms, serum thyroxine, TRAb, thyroid ultrasound and orbital computed tomography formed the basis of the diagnosis. Total RNA was extracted using Trizol reagent, and RNA quality was checked on an Agilent 2100 Bioanalyzer.

For repertoire sequencing, the TCR beta CDR3 regions were amplified from RNA transcripts. HTBI primers and the Qiagen OneStep RT-PCR kit were used in a first-round RT-PCR, which was followed by a second-round multiplex PCR, size selection and purification. Libraries were sequenced on an Illumina HiSeq2000 using paired-end 100 bp reads. Regarding the original processing steps: SOAPnuke was used for read processing, and reads with adapters, uncalled bases, a mean Phred below 15, or no exact constant-primer or identifier match were discarded. High-quality paired reads were merged with COPE v1.2.5. Clonotypes were defined as unique nucleotide sequences and were aligned to IMGT TRB V, D and J references using MiTCR v1.1. The analysis was limited to V-J combinations with a frequency above 0.0001, which together covered 99.2% of repertoires. A TCR clonal expansion and chaos score per V-J combination was defined as the ratio of F50 clonal expansion to chaos observed in the TCRdist matrix. Welch's t-statistics and random forest were used to reduce features to 13 V-J combinations, which were fed into a naive Bayes classifier. The Morisita-Horn index was used to measure how similar the thyroid and blood repertoires were. The public reads were run again by TCRdb, first through fastp at Q25 and then through MiXCR, and only productive beta chains were kept. One record per CDR3 amino acid sequence lists the most common genes and DNA. The V and J calls were not made by the authors but by TCRdb's processing. The sample includes around 1.1 million distinct CDR3 sequences, with about 38% observed a single time. The top ten hold approximately 10% of the sample.

On the study overall, not on this receptor specifically: Most expanded thyroid clonotypes with a frequency above 0.001 also appeared in blood, which suggests that blood repertoires may reflect the immune response in the thyroid. In validation, the model predicted ophthalmopathy progression with about 71% sensitivity and roughly 72% specificity; some twelve predicted patients were CT-confirmed with GO in a median of 6.5 months. The 13-signature model separated ophthalmopathy from stable hyperthyroidism with roughly 90% sensitivity and approximately 83% specificity in cross-validation, and 80%/75% in the test set. Sample size was not statistically predetermined, and group allocation was not concealed from the investigators.

This receptor was taken from an adult man with Graves' hyperthyroidism. Sequenced material: peripheral blood or thyroid tissue (not recorded which). The chain employs TRBV6-5 and TRBJ1-4; possibly the D gene is TRBD1, per 6 matching bases. The DNA sequence reads TGTGCCAGCAGTTACTCGCATCCAGGGGTGGGAGAAAAACTGTTTTTT. It codes for CASSYSHPGVGEKLFF.